The rows below give T cell receptor beta chains drawn from one sample of a study of CD8 T cells in ankylosing spondylitis. TCRdb passed the 5' RACE reads through MiXCR, listing each CDR3 protein once. The repertoire includes tens of thousands of distinct CDR3 sequences, roughly a sixth of them detected once, and around 27% sits in the top ten. Sequenced: blood. The receptors were sampled from a male donor with ankylosing spondylitis or in good health (not recorded which). CDR3s include the opening cysteine and the closing phenylalanine or tryptophan. A D gene is named only where the DNA matches it firmly. Clone size is given for some rows only: seen once, a few or many times, or a class if the clone is expanded.

v_gene: TRBV12-5; j_gene: TRBJ1-4; abundance: few; d_gene: -; CDR3nt: TGTGCTAGTGGTTTGTTAGGAAAACTGTTTTTT; CDR3aa: CASGLLGKLFF
v_gene: TRBV5-5; j_gene: TRBJ2-1; abundance: -; d_gene: TRBD2; CDR3nt: TGTGCCAGCAGCTTGCGAGCGGGAGGCGACAATGAGCAGTTCTTC; CDR3aa: CASSLRAGGDNEQFF
v_gene: TRBV10-3; j_gene: TRBJ1-4; abundance: few; d_gene: -; CDR3nt: TGTGCCATCAGTGACCGTGATGAAAAACTGTTTTTT; CDR3aa: CAISDRDEKLFF
v_gene: TRBV19; j_gene: TRBJ1-5; abundance: -; d_gene: TRBD1; CDR3nt: TGTGCCAGTAGTGCTACAGGGGGGATCGGCAATCAGCCCCAGCATTTT; CDR3aa: CASSATGGIGNQPQHF
v_gene: TRBV5-1; j_gene: TRBJ2-2; abundance: many; d_gene: TRBD1; CDR3nt: TGCGCCAGCAGCCCGGGACAGGGGGCAATCGGGGAGCTGTTTTTT; CDR3aa: CASSPGQGAIGELFF
v_gene: TRBV5-5; j_gene: TRBJ2-2; abundance: few; d_gene: TRBD2; CDR3nt: TGTGCCAGCAGCTTGGCCCTTAATAGCGGGAGGGCCGGGGAGCTGTTTTTT; CDR3aa: CASSLALNSGRAGELFF
v_gene: TRBV7-9; j_gene: TRBJ2-3; abundance: -; d_gene: TRBD1; CDR3nt: TGTGCCAGCAGCCAGACAGGGGGGAGCACAGATACGCAGTATTTT; CDR3aa: CASSQTGGSTDTQYF
v_gene: TRBV3-1; j_gene: TRBJ2-3; abundance: -; d_gene: -; CDR3nt: TGTGCCAGCAGCCAAGCGGGGGGCAGAGGTACGCAGTATTTT; CDR3aa: CASSQAGGRGTQYF
v_gene: TRBV11-2; j_gene: TRBJ1-1; abundance: -; d_gene: -; CDR3nt: TGTGCCAGCAGAGGGGGGGTCGAGAACACTGAAGCTTTCTTT; CDR3aa: CASRGGVENTEAFF
v_gene: TRBV29-1; j_gene: TRBJ1-1; abundance: many; d_gene: -; CDR3nt: TGCAGCGTTGAGTTGCGGTTGAACACTGAAGCTTTCTTT; CDR3aa: CSVELRLNTEAFF
v_gene: TRBV2; j_gene: TRBJ2-2; abundance: many; d_gene: -; CDR3nt: TGTGCCAGCAGGCTTATAGCCGGGGAGCTGTTTTTT; CDR3aa: CASRLIAGELFF
v_gene: TRBV11-2; j_gene: TRBJ2-3; abundance: many; d_gene: TRBD2; CDR3nt: TGTGCCAGCAGCCCGGGACTAGCGGGGACAGATACGCAGTATTTT; CDR3aa: CASSPGLAGTDTQYF
v_gene: TRBV6-2/TRBV6-3; j_gene: TRBJ2-3; abundance: many; d_gene: TRBD2; CDR3nt: TGTGCCAGCAGATACCATAGCGGGAGATCAGATACGCAGTATTTT; CDR3aa: CASRYHSGRSDTQYF
v_gene: TRBV12-3/TRBV12-4; j_gene: TRBJ2-5; abundance: few; d_gene: TRBD2; CDR3nt: TGTGCCAGCAGTTTAGCTCTAGCGGGGGGGTTCCAAGAGACCCAGTACTTC; CDR3aa: CASSLALAGGFQETQYF
v_gene: TRBV29-1; j_gene: TRBJ2-6; abundance: -; d_gene: -; CDR3nt: TGCAGCGTGAGGGTTTCTGGGGCCAACGTCCTGACTTTC; CDR3aa: CSVRVSGANVLTF
v_gene: TRBV6-2/TRBV6-3; j_gene: TRBJ2-7; abundance: many; d_gene: -; CDR3nt: TGTGCCAGCAGTTACCCCCCGGCCTCCTACGAGCAGTACTTC; CDR3aa: CASSYPPASYEQYF
v_gene: TRBV12-3/TRBV12-4; j_gene: TRBJ2-3; abundance: -; d_gene: TRBD2; CDR3nt: TGTGCCAGCAGCTTAGCGGGGGGCCACACAGATACGCAGTATTTT; CDR3aa: CASSLAGGHTDTQYF
v_gene: TRBV12-3/TRBV12-4; j_gene: TRBJ2-2; abundance: -; d_gene: -; CDR3nt: TGTGCCAGCAGTTTTGTAGGTGAACGCGGGGAGCTGTTTTTT; CDR3aa: CASSFVGERGELFF
v_gene: TRBV28; j_gene: TRBJ1-5; abundance: many; d_gene: -; CDR3nt: TGTGCCAGCAGTTTAGCACCGATTAATCAGCCCCAGCATTTT; CDR3aa: CASSLAPINQPQHF
v_gene: TRBV20-1; j_gene: TRBJ2-4; abundance: many; d_gene: -; CDR3nt: TGCAGTGCTACGCAAAGCGGCTCAAACATTCAGTACTTC; CDR3aa: CSATQSGSNIQYF
v_gene: TRBV6-4; j_gene: TRBJ1-1; abundance: few; d_gene: -; CDR3nt: TGTGCCAGCAGTGCCACTACCCTTCCCAGCGCTGAAGCTTTCTTT; CDR3aa: CASSATTLPSAEAFF
v_gene: TRBV29-1; j_gene: TRBJ2-2; abundance: few; d_gene: TRBD1; CDR3nt: TGCAGCGTTGGATTGGGACAGGGGGCCGGGGAGCTGTTTTTT; CDR3aa: CSVGLGQGAGELFF
v_gene: TRBV27; j_gene: TRBJ2-2; abundance: few; d_gene: -; CDR3nt: TGTGCCAGCAGTTTATTAAGTCGCGGAGGCGGGGAGCTGTTTTTT; CDR3aa: CASSLLSRGGGELFF
v_gene: TRBV28; j_gene: TRBJ2-1; abundance: -; d_gene: -; CDR3nt: TGTGCCAGCAGTTTGGGCAGGGTATACAATGAGCAGTTCTTC; CDR3aa: CASSLGRVYNEQFF
v_gene: TRBV10-3; j_gene: TRBJ2-1; abundance: few; d_gene: TRBD2; CDR3nt: TGTGCCATCAGTCCCTCTAAGGGGACTAGCGGAGGCAATGAGCAGTTCTTC; CDR3aa: CAISPSKGTSGGNEQFF
v_gene: TRBV20-1; j_gene: TRBJ2-7; abundance: many; d_gene: -; CDR3nt: TGCAGTGCCCTGGTACCAAATCGATGGGAGCAGTACTTC; CDR3aa: CSALVPNRWEQYF
v_gene: TRBV5-6; j_gene: TRBJ2-5; abundance: many; d_gene: TRBD2; CDR3nt: TGTGCCAGCAGCTTGGGGGGAGGGAACCAAGAGACCCAGTACTTC; CDR3aa: CASSLGGGNQETQYF
v_gene: TRBV9; j_gene: TRBJ2-2; abundance: -; d_gene: -; CDR3nt: TGTGCCAGCAGCGTGACAGGACAAGGTGCCTCGAGCACCGGGGAGCTGTTTTTT; CDR3aa: CASSVTGQGASSTGELFF
v_gene: TRBV11-2; j_gene: TRBJ2-5; abundance: -; d_gene: -; CDR3nt: TGTGCCAGCAGCTCTGGGCCCAGGCGGGAGACCCAGTACTTC; CDR3aa: CASSSGPRRETQYF
v_gene: TRBV11-2; j_gene: TRBJ2-3; abundance: -; d_gene: TRBD2; CDR3nt: TGTGCCAGCAGCTTAGTCGCGGGAGACACAGATACGCAGTATTTT; CDR3aa: CASSLVAGDTDTQYF
v_gene: TRBV28; j_gene: TRBJ2-5; abundance: -; d_gene: TRBD2; CDR3nt: TGTGCCAGCACTCTCGGGCTAGCGGGAGAGACCCAGTACTTC; CDR3aa: CASTLGLAGETQYF
v_gene: TRBV28; j_gene: TRBJ2-3; abundance: many; d_gene: -; CDR3nt: TGTGCCAGCACCCCCTCGGCCGCTGGGGGTAAAGATACGCAGTATTTT; CDR3aa: CASTPSAAGGKDTQYF
v_gene: TRBV7-3; j_gene: TRBJ2-5; abundance: many; d_gene: -; CDR3nt: TGTGCCAGCAGCTTAAGGGGACCTATGTCGGCCCAGTACTTC; CDR3aa: CASSLRGPMSAQYF
v_gene: TRBV12-3/TRBV12-4; j_gene: TRBJ1-2; abundance: -; d_gene: -; CDR3nt: TGTGCCAGCAGTTTGAACCCCTCGGGTGGCTACACCTTC; CDR3aa: CASSLNPSGGYTF
v_gene: TRBV7-9; j_gene: TRBJ1-3; abundance: -; d_gene: -; CDR3nt: TGTGCCAGCAGAACAGGGACTGGAAACACCATATATTTT; CDR3aa: CASRTGTGNTIYF